These T cell receptor beta chains were read from a single sample in a study of blood T cell repertoires in COVID-19. Data came from immunoSEQ multiplex PCR; TCRdb stores just in-frame clones and leaves some out. This sample has about 88,000 clones; more than 75% occur once, and the top ten carry about 14%. The sequenced sample consisted of peripheral blood. Receptor source: a woman aged 65 to 85 with acute or convalescent COVID-19. The CDR3 runs from the conserved cysteine through the conserved F or W. The D gene is left open where the match is weak. Some rows mark clone size as missing; the rest say once, few, many or name a class of expanded clone.

v_call	j_call	clone_size	d_call	cdr3_aa	cdr3_nt
TRBV6-5	TRBJ1-2	-	TRBD1	CASDRASTQEGYTF	TGTGCCAGCGACAGGGCCTCTACTCAGGAAGGCTACACCTTC
TRBV10-1	TRBJ2-5	-	-	CASSESPEETQYF	TGCGCCAGCAGTGAGTCCCCGGAAGAGACCCAGTACTTC
TRBV19	TRBJ2-1	-	-	CASSISSQFNNEQFF	TGTGCCAGTAGTATTTCCTCCCAGTTTAACAATGAGCAGTTCTTC
TRBV9	TRBJ1-1	-	-	CASSVGGGPNTEAFF	TGTGCCAGCAGCGTAGGCGGGGGGCCAAATACTGAAGCTTTCTTT
TRBV5-1	TRBJ2-3	-	TRBD2	CASSPNLAGGAADTQYF	TGCGCCAGCAGCCCAAACCTAGCGGGGGGGGCGGCAGATACGCAGTATTTT
TRBV10-1	TRBJ1-1	-	-	CASSGIGGEAFF	TGCGCCAGCAGTGGAATCGGTGGTGAAGCTTTCTTT
TRBV19	TRBJ1-2	once	TRBD1	CASSPRQGDYGYTF	TGTGCCAGTAGTCCCCGACAGGGAGACTATGGCTACACCTTC
TRBV5-6	TRBJ1-6	-	TRBD1	CASTQGGSPLHF	TGTGCCAGCACCCAGGGGGGCTCACCCCTCCACTTT
TRBV27	TRBJ2-3	-	-	CASSPSGSGTQYF	TGTGCCAGCAGTCCTTCGGGTTCCGGTACGCAGTATTTT
TRBV20-1	TRBJ2-5	-	-	CSASRTSGANIQETQYF	TGCAGTGCTAGTCGCACCTCAGGGGCGAACATTCAAGAGACCCAGTACTTC
TRBV5-8	TRBJ2-1	-	TRBD2	CASSLGPTRLAGLYNEQFF	TGTGCCAGCAGCTTGGGACCGACGCGACTAGCGGGACTCTACAATGAGCAGTTCTTC
TRBV30	TRBJ1-6	-	TRBD1	CAWRWYRGEDSPLHF	TGTGCCTGGAGGTGGTACAGGGGGGAAGATTCACCCCTCCACTTT
TRBV25-1	TRBJ1-4	few	-	CASSESGVWGGEKLFF	TGTGCCAGCAGTGAATCGGGGGTGTGGGGCGGTGAAAAACTGTTTTTT
TRBV18	TRBJ1-2	once	TRBD1	CASSQSDTGVAGYTF	TGTGCCAGCTCACAGTCGGACACAGGGGTAGCTGGCTACACCTTC
TRBV7-2	TRBJ1-3	-	-	CASSPGYGNTIYF	TGTGCCAGCAGCCCAGGGTACGGAAACACCATATATTTT
TRBV28	TRBJ2-1	-	TRBD2	CASSLGGGKHNEQFF	TGTGCCAGCAGTTTAGGCGGGGGGAAGCACAATGAGCAGTTCTTC
TRBV5-4	TRBJ1-6	-	-	CASKDSNSPLHF	TGTGCCAGCAAGGACAGTAATTCACCCCTCCACTTT
TRBV7-6	TRBJ2-1	-	-	CASSLGEVGRQFF	TGTGCCAGCAGCTTAGGTGAGGTTGGTAGGCAGTTCTTC
TRBV10-1	TRBJ1-1	-	TRBD1	CASRPGTENTEAFF	TGCGCCAGCAGACCCGGGACAGAGAACACTGAAGCTTTCTTT
TRBV28	TRBJ2-1	-	-	CASRGRDFHYNEQFF	TGTGCCAGCAGGGGAAGGGACTTCCACTACAATGAGCAGTTCTTC
TRBV12-3/TRBV12-4	TRBJ1-6	-	-	CASNPGVRSPLHF	TGTGCCAGCAACCCAGGGGTCCGATCACCCCTCCACTTT
TRBV29-1	TRBJ2-3	-	TRBD2	CSVEGGGQSLTDTQYF	TGCAGCGTTGAAGGGGGGGGTCAGTCCCTCACAGATACGCAGTATTTT
TRBV20-1	TRBJ2-1	-	-	CSAGVERNGRNEQFF	TGCAGTGCTGGTGTGGAGCGAAACGGAAGGAATGAGCAGTTCTTC
TRBV5-6	TRBJ2-1	-	TRBD2	CASSPPTSGRWDEQFF	TGTGCCAGCAGCCCCCCCACTAGCGGGAGATGGGATGAGCAGTTCTTC
TRBV3-1/TRBV3-2	TRBJ2-1	-	-	CASSQQYRVFTYNEQFF	TGTGCCAGCAGCCAACAATACCGGGTTTTTACCTACAATGAGCAGTTCTTC
TRBV3-1/TRBV3-2	TRBJ2-3	-	-	CASSQDWASSDTQYF	TGTGCCAGCAGCCAAGATTGGGCTTCGAGTGATACGCAGTATTTT
TRBV11-3	TRBJ2-3	-	TRBD1	CASSVGTGGDTQYF	TGTGCCAGCAGCGTCGGGACAGGGGGTGATACGCAGTATTTT
TRBV10-3	TRBJ1-3	-	-	CAISDPDSLFIGNTIYF	TGTGCCATCAGTGACCCGGACAGTCTTTTTATTGGAAACACCATATATTTT
TRBV29-1	TRBJ1-2	-	-	CSVTDRSGIQVLNYGYTF	TGCAGCGTCACAGACAGGAGCGGGATCCAAGTCCTTAACTATGGCTACACCTTC
TRBV5-1	TRBJ2-3	-	TRBD2	CASSPVGRGRSTDTQYF	TGCGCCAGCAGCCCCGTCGGGAGGGGAAGGAGTACAGATACGCAGTATTTT
TRBV6-5	TRBJ2-2	-	-	CASRYTANTGELFF	TGTGCCAGCAGATATACAGCGAACACCGGGGAGCTGTTTTTT
TRBV20-1	TRBJ1-1	-	-	CSASSQTVQAEAFF	TGCAGTGCTAGTAGCCAGACAGTTCAGGCTGAAGCTTTCTTT
TRBV9	TRBJ1-2	-	-	CASHGGGEFQGYTF	TGTGCCAGTCACGGAGGGGGGGAATTTCAAGGCTACACCTTC
TRBV2	TRBJ1-6	once	-	CASSKGGVDNSPLHF	TGTGCCAGCAGTAAAGGGGGGGTTGATAATTCACCCCTCCACTTT